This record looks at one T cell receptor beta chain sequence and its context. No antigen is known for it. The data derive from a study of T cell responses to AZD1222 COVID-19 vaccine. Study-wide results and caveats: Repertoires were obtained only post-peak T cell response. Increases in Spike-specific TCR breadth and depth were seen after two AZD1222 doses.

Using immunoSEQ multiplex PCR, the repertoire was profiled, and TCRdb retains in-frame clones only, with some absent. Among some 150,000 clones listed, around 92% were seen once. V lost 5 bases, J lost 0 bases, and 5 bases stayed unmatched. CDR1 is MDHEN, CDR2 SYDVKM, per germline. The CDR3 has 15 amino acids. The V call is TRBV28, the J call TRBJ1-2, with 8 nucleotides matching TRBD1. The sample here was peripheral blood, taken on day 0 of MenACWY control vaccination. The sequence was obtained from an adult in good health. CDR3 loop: CASSLNRGANYGYTF. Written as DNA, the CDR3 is TGTGCCAGCAGTCTAAACAGGGGGGCTAACTATGGCTACACCTTC.